This T cell receptor beta chain was captured by sequencing in a study of vaccination and CD4 T cells after COVID-19. Details on this clonotype: The antigen is unknown.

J gave up 2 bases and V 5 bases, and 9 bases lay outside the gene matches. The CDR3 spans 15 residues. CDR1 is LNHNV and CDR2 is YYDKDF in the germline V gene (reference sequence). The sample's treatment: roughly ten-day PBMC culture with coronavirus spike peptide pools or control peptides (ViraFEST assay). Sequencing of the DNA from cultured CD4+ T cells was carried out with the Oncomine TCR Beta short-read assay. MiXCR, applied by TCRdb to the PCR reads, yields one record per CDR3 protein. Seen here are fewer than 20,000 distinct CDR3 sequences, 58% observed once, and the top ten hold 9.5% to 15%. Sequences were obtained from CD4+ T cells from blood, cultured in vitro. The sequence came from a human donor who had recovered from COVID-19. The rearrangement uses TRBV15 and TRBJ2-7, with 7 bases aligning to TRBD1. In DNA form, the CDR3 reads TGTGCCACCAGCCCACGACAGGGCAGTCCCTACGAGCAGTACTTC. Amino acid sequence: CATSPRQGSPYEQYF.